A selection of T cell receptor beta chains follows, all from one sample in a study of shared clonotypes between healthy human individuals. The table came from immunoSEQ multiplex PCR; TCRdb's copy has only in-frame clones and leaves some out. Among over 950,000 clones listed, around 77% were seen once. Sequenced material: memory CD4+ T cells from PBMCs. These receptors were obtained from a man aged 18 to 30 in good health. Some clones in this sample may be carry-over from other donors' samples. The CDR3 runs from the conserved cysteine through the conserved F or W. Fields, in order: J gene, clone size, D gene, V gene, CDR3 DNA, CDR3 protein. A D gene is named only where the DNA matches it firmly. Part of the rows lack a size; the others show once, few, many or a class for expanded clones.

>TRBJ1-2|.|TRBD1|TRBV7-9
TGTGCCAGCTCCGGGACAGGGGTTAACTATGGCTACACCTTC
CASSGTGVNYGYTF
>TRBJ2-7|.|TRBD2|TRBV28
TGTGCCAGCAGATCACCGGGACTAGCGGGAGATCTCTACGAGCAGTACTTC
CASRSPGLAGDLYEQYF
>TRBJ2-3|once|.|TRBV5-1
TGCGCCAGCAGCTTGAGGGGCGGGGCCACAGATACGCAGTATTTT
CASSLRGGATDTQYF
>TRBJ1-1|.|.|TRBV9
TGTGCCAGCAGCCCACGGGAACGGGGGAACACTGAAGCTTTCTTT
CASSPRERGNTEAFF
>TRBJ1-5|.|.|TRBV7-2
TGTGCCAGCAGTCCCACTCCACGAAGCCAGCCCCAGCATTTT
CASSPTPRSQPQHF
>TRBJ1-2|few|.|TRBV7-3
TGTGCCAGCAGCTTAAACAGCCTGGTTGGCTACACCTTC
CASSLNSLVGYTF
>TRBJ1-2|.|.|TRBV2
TGTGCCAGCAGTGCCGGGAACTATGGCTACACCTTC
CASSAGNYGYTF
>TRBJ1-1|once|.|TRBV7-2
TGTGCCAGCAGCCTACAGGCTCTGTCGACTGAAGCTTTCTTT
CASSLQALSTEAFF
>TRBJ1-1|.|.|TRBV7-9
TGTGCCAGCAGCTTAGCGTACGGGGGGAAGAACACTGAAGCTTTCTTT
CASSLAYGGKNTEAFF
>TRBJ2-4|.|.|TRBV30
TGTGCCTGGAGTGTGCAGGGGGGAAACATTCAGTACTTC
CAWSVQGGNIQYF
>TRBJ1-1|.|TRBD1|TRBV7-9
TGTGCCAGCAGCCAGGGACAGCTACCTGAAGCTTTCTTT
CASSQGQLPEAFF
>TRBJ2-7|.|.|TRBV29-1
TGCAGCGTAATCCCAGGGGCCATTTCTTACGAGCAGTACTTC
CSVIPGAISYEQYF
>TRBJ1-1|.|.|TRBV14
TGTGCCAGCAGCCAAGCCGGGGGGGAAGCTTTCTTT
CASSQAGGEAFF
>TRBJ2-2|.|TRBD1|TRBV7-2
TGTGCCAGCAGCTTAATGACAGGGGGTATGGCCGGGGAGCTGTTTTTT
CASSLMTGGMAGELFF
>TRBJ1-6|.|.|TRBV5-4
TGTGCCAGCAGCCTAGGGGGGCCCCTCCACTTT
CASSLGGPLHF
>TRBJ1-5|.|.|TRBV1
TGCACCAGCAGCGGTAGGCCGGACGGTCGCAATCAGCCCCAGCATTTT
CTSSGRPDGRNQPQHF
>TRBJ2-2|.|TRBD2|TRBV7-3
TGTGCCAGCCGCGGGAGGGAAAACACCGGGGAGCTGTTTTTT
CASRGRENTGELFF
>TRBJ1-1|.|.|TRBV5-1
TGCGCCAGCAGCCCATATGGAGGGGTGAACACTGAAGCTTTCTTT
CASSPYGGVNTEAFF
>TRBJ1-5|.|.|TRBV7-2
TGTGCCAGCAGCTCCAATCGGGGCTGGCCCCAGCATTTT
CASSSNRGWPQHF
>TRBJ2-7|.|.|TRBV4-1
TGCGCCAGCAGCCGCCCCGGGACCGTGGTGGAGCAGTACTTC
CASSRPGTVVEQYF